Following are 27 T cell receptor beta chains from one sample sequenced in a study of cytomegalovirus exposure and HLA in healthy donors. The PCR made use of 60 Vbeta and 13 Jbeta primers. The method was immunoSEQ multiplex PCR; TCRdb's version includes in-frame clones alone and lacks a portion of them. The repertoire table contains 150,000 to 200,000 clones. The sample was PBMCs. The receptors here all came from a woman aged 60-75 years in good health and CMV-seronegative.

The rearrangement links TRBV5-4 to TRBJ1-5; 8 nucleotides align to TRBD1. V lost 9 bases, J lost 5 bases, and 7 bases stayed unmatched. Germline CDR1 reads SGHNT; CDR2 reads YYREEE (reference sequence). This CDR3 contains 13 residues. Here the CDR3 DNA reads TGTGCCACCTCAGGGGGCCGGGATCAGCCCCAGCATTTT. Amino acids: CATSGGRDQPQHF.

The CDR3 spells CASSEQLAGGETQYF. The CDR3 nucleotides are TGTGCCAGCAGTGAACAACTAGCGGGAGGGGAGACCCAGTACTTC. The chain carries TRBV2 and TRBJ2-5; 13 bases map to TRBD2. Germline V gene data show CDR1 as SNHLY and CDR2 as FYNNEI. V dropped 2 bases and J dropped 5; count of bases not matched to a gene: 2. The CDR3 is made up of 15 amino acids. Full variable domain (rest looked up from reference TRBV2 and TRBJ2-5): EPEVTQTPSHQVTQMGQEVILRCVPISNHLYFYWYRQILGQKVEFLVSFYNNEISEKSEIFDDQFSVERPDGSNFTLKIRSTKLEDSAMYFCASSEQLAGGETQYFGPGTRLLVL.

The chain couples TRBV9 to TRBJ2-3, with D perhaps matching TRBD2 (6 bases). Germline V lookup: CDR1 SGDLS, CDR2 YYNGEE. CDR3 length: 14 residues. V lost 2 bases and J lost 0, with 7 bases in between. CDR3 in DNA: TGTGCCAGCAGCGTCAGCGGGAGCACAGATACGCAGTATTTT. Encoded protein: CASSVSGSTDTQYF.

The chain combines TRBV6-6 with TRBJ2-7; D unresolved. The CDR3 spans 15 residues. The germline CDR1 and CDR2 sequences are MNHNY and SVGAGI (reference sequence). Trimming cost V 4 bases and J 0 bases, with 13 bases left between them. CDR3 coding DNA: TGTGCCAGCAGTTCTATGAATCTACCCTCCTACGAGCAGTACTTC. Amino acid sequence: CASSSMNLPSYEQYF.

The chain carries TRBV11-2 and TRBJ1-1; D is unclear. V was clipped by 3 bases and J by 4 bases, with 12 bases between them. CDR3 length: 14 residues. The germline V gene encodes CDR1 SGHAT and CDR2 FQNNGV. The CDR3 protein is CASSFQAGTTEAFF. The CDR3 DNA reads as TGTGCCAGCAGCTTCCAGGCGGGCACCACTGAAGCTTTCTTT.

The genes are TRBV7-6 and TRBJ2-2, with D perhaps TRBD2 (6 bases). CDR1 is SGHVS, CDR2 FNYEAQ, per germline. Trimming removed 3 bases from V and 7 bases from J, with 6 bases in between. The length of the CDR3 is 12 residues. The CDR3, as DNA: TGTGCCAGCAGCTTGGAGGGCGGGGAGCTGTTTTTT. Protein: CASSLEGGELFF.

This sequence joins TRBV7-8 and TRBJ2-7; 9 nucleotides agree with TRBD2. The V gene end was trimmed by 4 bases and the J gene end by 2 bases; junction bases not matched to a gene: 6. There are 15 residues in the CDR3. The germline V gene has CDR1 SGHVS and CDR2 FQNEAQ. The CDR3 here is CASSSNRLAAYEQYF. The CDR3 nucleotides read TGTGCCAGCAGCTCGAACCGACTAGCGGCCTACGAGCAGTACTTC.

The V and J genes are TRBV21-1 and TRBJ1-5; TRBD1 was called by the table and not checked on the DNA. TRBV21-1 is an annotated pseudogene. CDR3 size: 17 residues. The CDR3 DNA reads TGTGCCAGCAGCAAATGTCAGGGGGAACTAAGCAATCAGCCCCAGCATTTT. Its protein is CASSKCQGELSNQPQHF.

The V gene is TRBV7-9, the J gene TRBJ1-5; no clear D gene. The CDR3 spans 17 residues. The germline gives CDR1 SEHNR, CDR2 FQNEAQ (reference sequence). Trimming took 1 base from V and 1 from J, leaving 14 bases between them. The CDR3 loop reads CASSLVSAAHSNQPQHF. For the CDR3, the DNA is TGTGCCAGCAGCTTAGTCTCAGCGGCTCACAGCAATCAGCCCCAGCATTTT.

The chain is built from TRBV18 and TRBJ1-1; 8 bases line up with TRBD1. The CDR3 length is 15 residues. V lost 4 bases to trimming and J lost 3 bases; unmatched junction nucleotides: 7. CDR1 and CDR2 from the germline V gene are KGHSH and LQKENI. DNA for the CDR3: TGTGCCAGCTCACTCTTGACAGGGGCGTACACTGAAGCTTTCTTT. Its translation is CASSLLTGAYTEAFF.

This sequence joins TRBV5-1 and TRBJ2-7; weak D call: TRBD1 (5 bases). V lost 5 bases and J 3 bases, leaving 18 bases between the germline ends. The CDR3 runs to 15 residues. Germline V gene sequence: CDR1 SGHRS, CDR2 YFSETQ. CDR3 nucleotide sequence: TGCGCCAGCAGGCTTGCGTATGTAGGGGACTACGAGCAGTACTTC. Protein: CASRLAYVGDYEQYF.

This rearrangement joins TRBV29-1 to TRBJ2-1; D gene unclear. V dropped 0 bases and J dropped 0 bases, with 12 bases sitting between them. CDR1 is SQVTM, CDR2 ANQGSEA, per germline. The CDR3 has 16 residues. CDR3 nucleotide sequence: TGCAGCGTTGAAGATTCTAGACCCAGCTCCTACAATGAGCAGTTCTTC. This sequence encodes CSVEDSRPSSYNEQFF.

The V call is TRBV4-1, the J call TRBJ1-2; 10 positions agree with TRBD1. V was pared by 2 bases and J by 4 bases, with 13 bases of the junction left unmatched. The length of the CDR3 is 18 residues. The germline CDR1 and CDR2 sequences are MGHRA and YSYEKL. The CDR3 sequence is CASSQRTGGLFGGYGYTF. DNA for the CDR3: TGCGCCAGCAGCCAACGGACAGGGGGTTTATTCGGAGGCTATGGCTACACCTTC.

The chain is built from TRBV6-1 and TRBJ1-1, with TRBD1 as a possible D gene (6 bases). The CDR3 loop spans 13 amino acids. Between the trimmed V and J ends, which lost 6 bases and 1 base, there was a span of 9 bases. CDR1 and CDR2 from the germline V gene are MNHNS and SASEGT. The CDR3 DNA reads TGTGCCAGCAGAAAACAGGGGAACACTGAAGCTTTCTTT. It specifies CASRKQGNTEAFF.

The chain uses TRBV6-5 and TRBJ2-1; D not certain. Germline-derived CDR1 and CDR2 are MNHEY and SVGAGI. The CDR3 is made up of 15 amino acids. With 3 bases removed from V and 0 bases from J, the gap between germline ends came to 9 bases. The CDR3 region is CASSYSPRSYNEQFF. The CDR3 DNA reads as TGTGCCAGCAGTTATAGCCCTCGCTCCTACAATGAGCAGTTCTTC.

The V call is TRBV7-8, the J call TRBJ1-1; D unresolved. CDR1 SGHVS and CDR2 FQNEAQ come from the germline V gene. V was trimmed by 5 bases and J by 6 bases, leaving 10 bases between them. The CDR3 is made up of 12 amino acids. CDR3 residues: CASSPVKSEAFF. The CDR3 nucleotides are TGTGCCAGCAGCCCAGTTAAGTCTGAAGCTTTCTTT.

This sequence joins TRBV7-2 and TRBJ2-7, with D unclear. The CDR3 has 13 amino acids. Trimming left V 5 bases short and J 2 bases short, with 10 bases between. Germline values: CDR1 SGHTA, CDR2 FQGNSA. This CDR3 reads CASSPTRTYEQYF. The CDR3 coding sequence is TGTGCCAGCAGCCCCACGCGGACCTACGAGCAGTACTTC. Full variable domain (remainder filled in from reference TRBV7-2 and TRBJ2-7): GAGVSQSPSNKVTEKGKDVELRCDPISGHTALYWYRQSLGQGLEFLIYFQGNSAPDKSGLPSDRFSAERTGGSVSTLTIQRTQQEDSAVYLCASSPTRTYEQYFGPGTRLTVT.

In DNA, the CDR3 is TGTGCCAGCAGTCCGGACAGGGGAAGGTGGGGCTACACCTTC. Protein: CASSPDRGRWGYTF. J is TRBJ1-2 and V is TRBV5-6, with 9 bases matching TRBD1. With V trimmed by 5 bases and J by 8 bases, 10 bases remained unmatched. Germline assignment: CDR1 SGHDT and CDR2 YYEEEE. This CDR3 contains 14 residues.

This chain links TRBV30 with TRBJ1-4; no reliable D call. Germline CDR1 reads GTSNPN; CDR2 reads SVGIG (reference sequence). The V gene lost 0 bases and the J gene lost 8 bases, with 13 bases spanning the gap. The CDR3 runs to 14 residues. The CDR3 spells CAWSVPSIREKLFF. In nucleotides, the CDR3 is TGTGCCTGGAGTGTACCGTCAATCAGGGAAAAACTGTTTTTT. The complete variable domain, with remaining parts taken from reference TRBV30 and TRBJ1-4, reads SQTIHQWPATLVQPVGSPLSLECTVEGTSNPNLYWYRQAAGRGLQLLFYSVGIGQISSEVPQNLSASRPQDRQFILSSKKLLLSDSGFYLCAWSVPSIREKLFFGSGTQLSVL.

The chain links TRBV14 to TRBJ1-1; D call uncertain. Per the germline V gene, CDR1 is SGHDN and CDR2 is FVKESK. The CDR3 length is 14 residues. The V gene lost 4 bases and the J gene lost 2 bases, with 11 bases spanning the gap. The CDR3, as DNA: TGTGCCAGCAGCCCAGGTTTGGGCAACACTGAAGCTTTCTTT. Translated: CASSPGLGNTEAFF.

V is TRBV5-1 and J is TRBJ2-2; D gene ambiguous. Germline lookup yields CDR1 SGHRS and CDR2 YFSETQ. Trimming cost V 3 bases and J 3 bases, with 15 bases left between them. The CDR3 contains 16 residues. CDR3 in amino acids: CASSSPGAEYTGELFF. The CDR3 DNA reads as TGCGCCAGCAGCTCCCCCGGAGCAGAATACACCGGGGAGCTGTTTTTT. Full variable domain (remainder filled in from reference TRBV5-1 and TRBJ2-2): KAGVTQTPRYLIKTRGQQVTLSCSPISGHRSVSWYQQTPGQGLQFLFEYFSETQRNKGNFPGRFSGRQFSNSRSEMNVSTLELGDSALYLCASSSPGAEYTGELFFGEGSRLTVL.

The rearrangement links TRBV6-1 to TRBJ1-4; 7 bases line up with TRBD1. CDR1 is MNHNS and CDR2 is SASEGT in the germline V gene. CDR3 length equals 15 residues. V lost 8 bases, J lost 0 bases, and 6 bases stayed unmatched. CDR3 sequence (DNA): TGTGCCAGCGGAGGAGGGACAGCAACTAATGAAAAACTGTTTTTT. It encodes CASGGGTATNEKLFF.

V usage is TRBV18 and J usage is TRBJ2-2; the D gene is possibly TRBD1 (5 bases). This CDR3 has 15 amino acids. The germline gives CDR1 KGHSH, CDR2 LQKENI. Deletions cut 1 base from V and 3 bases from J, with 9 bases between. The CDR3 region is CASSPRARDTGELFF. Written as DNA, the CDR3 is TGTGCCAGCTCACCACGGGCCAGGGACACCGGGGAGCTGTTTTTT.

The rearrangement uses TRBV12-5 and TRBJ1-2; TRBD1 might be the D (6 bases). The CDR3 runs 16 residues. V lost 5 bases, J lost 0 bases, and 16 bases lay in between. Germline V CDR1 and CDR2: LGHNT, FRNRAP. The CDR3: CASGGQRNSANYGYTF. Here the CDR3 DNA reads TGTGCTAGTGGTGGACAGCGTAACTCAGCTAACTATGGCTACACCTTC. Together with reference TRBV12-5 and TRBJ1-2, the CDR3 gives the full variable domain: DARVTQTPRHKVTEMGQEVTMRCQPILGHNTVFWYRQTMMQGLELLAYFRNRAPLDDSGMPKDRFSAEMPDATLATLKIQPSEPRDSAVYFCASGGQRNSANYGYTFGSGTRLTVV.

This sequence joins TRBV5-8 and TRBJ2-7; 10 bases are shared with TRBD1. Germline CDR1 is SGHTS and CDR2 is YDEGEE. CDR3 length: 16 residues. V lost 4 bases and J lost 2; bases outside the gene matches: 9. DNA for the CDR3: TGTGCCAGCAGCCTGACAGGGGGCCTCCTGGCCTACGAGCAGTACTTC. Amino acids: CASSLTGGLLAYEQYF.

The V and J genes are TRBV5-4 and TRBJ1-2, with a possible D match to TRBD1 (5 bases). Between the trimmed V and J ends, which lost 4 bases and 3 bases, there was a span of 13 bases. The CDR3 loop spans 14 amino acids. Germline CDR1 is SGHNT and CDR2 is YYREEE (reference sequence). CDR3 protein: CASSPQGGYYGYTF. The CDR3 region has the DNA TGTGCCAGCAGCCCCCAGGGAGGGTACTATGGCTACACCTTC. Using reference TRBV5-4 and TRBJ1-2 for the parts outside the CDR3, the full variable domain is ETGVTQSPTHLIKTRGQQVTLRCSSQSGHNTVSWYQQALGQGPQFIFQYYREEENGRGNFPPRFSGLQFPNYSSELNVNALELDDSALYLCASSPQGGYYGYTFGSGTRLTVV.

The chain carries TRBV4-1 and TRBJ2-5, with D possibly TRBD2 on 7 matching bases. The V end was cut by 4 bases, the J end by 4 bases, with 19 bases between. Germline CDR1 and CDR2: MGHRA and YSYEKL. CDR3 size: 16 residues. The CDR3 nucleotides are TGCGCCAGCAGCCCCGAAGGGGGGGGGCCTTCAGAGACCCAGTACTTC. Translating gives CASSPEGGGPSETQYF.